This T cell receptor (beta chain) was found in a study of identical twins. Overall study findings and caveats: For monozygotic twins, models underestimated out-of-frame TCR alpha sharing.

CDR1 is MNHEY and CDR2 is SVGEGT in the germline V gene. This CDR3 comprises 17 residues. The ends lost 0 bases at V and 6 bases at J; junction bases unmatched: 9. TCRdb re-called the 5' RACE reads through MiXCR, storing one row per CDR3 protein. The table records approximately 470,000 distinct CDR3 sequences, 11% to 15% of them present only once. Everyone who donated was a healthy Caucasian. This clonotype was recorded a few times. What it binds is not known. These same records also appear under a second study, on yellow fever vaccine responses in identical twins.

V is TRBV6-2 or TRBV6-3 and J is TRBJ2-3; 10 bases match TRBD2. This TCR derives from a woman under 30 in good health. Input material: CD4+ T cells sorted from blood. The CDR3 DNA is TGTGCCAGCAGTTACTCGATTCTAGCGGGAGAAAGGGATACGCAGTATTTT. This gives the protein CASSYSILAGERDTQYF.